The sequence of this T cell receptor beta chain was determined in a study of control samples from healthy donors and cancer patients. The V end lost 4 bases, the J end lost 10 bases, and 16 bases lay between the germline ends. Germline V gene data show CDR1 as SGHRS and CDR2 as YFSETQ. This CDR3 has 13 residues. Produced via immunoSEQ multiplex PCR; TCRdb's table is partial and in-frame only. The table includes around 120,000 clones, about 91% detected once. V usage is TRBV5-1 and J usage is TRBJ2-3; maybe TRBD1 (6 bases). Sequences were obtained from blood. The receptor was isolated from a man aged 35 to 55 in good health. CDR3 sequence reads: CASSQETGTPQYF. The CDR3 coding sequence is TGCGCCAGCAGCCAAGAGACAGGCACCCCGCAGTATTTT.